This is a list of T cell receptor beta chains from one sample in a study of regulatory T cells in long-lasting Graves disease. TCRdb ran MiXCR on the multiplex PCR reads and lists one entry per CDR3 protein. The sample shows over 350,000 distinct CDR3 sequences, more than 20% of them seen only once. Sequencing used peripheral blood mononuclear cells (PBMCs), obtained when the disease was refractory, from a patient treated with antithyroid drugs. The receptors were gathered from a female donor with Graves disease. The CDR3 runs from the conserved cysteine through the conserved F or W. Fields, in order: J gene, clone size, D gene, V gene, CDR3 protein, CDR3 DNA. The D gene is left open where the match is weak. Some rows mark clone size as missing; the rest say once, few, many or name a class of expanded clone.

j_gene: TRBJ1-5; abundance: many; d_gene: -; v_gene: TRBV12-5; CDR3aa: CASAPPSQGWNQPQHF; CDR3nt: TGTGCTAGTGCCCCCCCATCCCAGGGGTGGAATCAGCCCCAGCATTTT
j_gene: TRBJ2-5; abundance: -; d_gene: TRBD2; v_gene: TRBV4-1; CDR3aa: CASSHKSTSVQETQYF; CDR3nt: TGCGCCAGCAGCCACAAGAGTACTAGCGTCCAAGAGACCCAGTACTTC
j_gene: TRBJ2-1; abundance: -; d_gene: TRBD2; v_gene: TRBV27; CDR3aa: CASSLFPAGTREKASYNEQFF; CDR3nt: TGTGCCAGCAGTCTTTTCCCAGCGGGGACTCGGGAAAAAGCCTCCTACAATGAGCAGTTCTTC
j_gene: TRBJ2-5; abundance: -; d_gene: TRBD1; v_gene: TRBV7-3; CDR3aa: CASSLRGSGQGDF; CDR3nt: TGTGCCAGCAGCTTAAGGGGGTCGGGACAGGGCGATTTC
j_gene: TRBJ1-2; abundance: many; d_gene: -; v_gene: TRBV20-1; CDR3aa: CSATDGGYGYTF; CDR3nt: TGCAGTGCTACGGACGGCGGCTATGGCTACACCTTC
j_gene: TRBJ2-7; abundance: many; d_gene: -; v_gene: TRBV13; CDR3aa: CASTHGGTSLYEQYF; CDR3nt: TGTGCCAGTACCCACGGCGGGACTTCCCTCTACGAGCAGTACTTC
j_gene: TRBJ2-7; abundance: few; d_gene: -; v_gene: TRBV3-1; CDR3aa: CASSWARDLYEQYF; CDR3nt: TGTGCCAGCAGCTGGGCTAGGGACCTCTACGAGCAGTACTTC
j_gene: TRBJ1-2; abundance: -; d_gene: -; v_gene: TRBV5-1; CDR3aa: CASSLLGRLSGGYGYTF; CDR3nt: TGCGCCAGCAGCTTACTGGGACGTCTCTCGGGAGGCTATGGCTACACCTTC
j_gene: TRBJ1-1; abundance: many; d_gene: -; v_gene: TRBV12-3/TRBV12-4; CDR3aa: CASSSVGLNTEAFF; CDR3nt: TGTGCCAGCAGTAGCGTTGGATTGAACACTGAAGCTTTCTTT
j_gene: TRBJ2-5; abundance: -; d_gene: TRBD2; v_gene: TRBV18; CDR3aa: CASSLYLPGLVMKTRRGAETQYF; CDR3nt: TGTGCCAGCTCACTCTATCTCCCGGGACTAGTAATGAAGACAAGGCGAGGAGCGGAGACCCAGTACTTC
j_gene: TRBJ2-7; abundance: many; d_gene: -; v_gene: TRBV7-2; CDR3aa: CASSLMQGLASGEQYF; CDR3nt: TGTGCCAGCAGCTTAATGCAGGGATTGGCCTCGGGAGAGCAGTACTTC
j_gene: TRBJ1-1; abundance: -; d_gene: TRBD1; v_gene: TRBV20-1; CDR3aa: CSARRPLTGLPEAFF; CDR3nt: TGCAGTGCTAGACGCCCCCTGACAGGGTTGCCTGAAGCTTTCTTT
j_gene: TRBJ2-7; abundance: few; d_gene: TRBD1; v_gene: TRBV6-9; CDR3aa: CASSYSQGAYEQYF; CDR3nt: TGTGCCAGCAGTTACTCTCAGGGGGCCTACGAGCAGTACTTC
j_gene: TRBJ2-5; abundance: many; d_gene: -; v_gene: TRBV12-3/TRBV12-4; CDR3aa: CASSFSTFTEETQYF; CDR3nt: TGTGCCAGCAGTTTTTCCACGTTTACAGAAGAGACCCAGTACTTC
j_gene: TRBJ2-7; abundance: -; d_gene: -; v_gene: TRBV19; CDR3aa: CASSPRGGLAYGQYF; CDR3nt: TGTGCCAGTAGTCCGAGGGGGGGCCTGGCCTACGGGCAGTACTTC
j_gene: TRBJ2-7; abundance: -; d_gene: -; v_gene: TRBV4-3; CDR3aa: CASSQDLVGLTSYEQYF; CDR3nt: TGCGCCAGCAGCCAAGATTTGGTGGGTCTAACATCCTACGAGCAGTACTTC
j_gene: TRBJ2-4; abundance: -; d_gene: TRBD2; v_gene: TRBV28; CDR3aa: CASRREAGAQNIQYF; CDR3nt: TGTGCCAGCAGGCGAGAAGCGGGAGCTCAAAACATTCAGTACTTC
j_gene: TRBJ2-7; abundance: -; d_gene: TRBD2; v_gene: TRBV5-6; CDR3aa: CASSLWGGRDEQYF; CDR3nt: TGTGCCAGCAGCTTGTGGGGCGGGAGGGACGAGCAGTACTTC
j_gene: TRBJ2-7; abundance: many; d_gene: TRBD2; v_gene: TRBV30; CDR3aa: CAWSPTSPHSYEQYF; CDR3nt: TGTGCCTGGAGTCCGACTAGCCCCCACTCCTACGAGCAGTACTTC
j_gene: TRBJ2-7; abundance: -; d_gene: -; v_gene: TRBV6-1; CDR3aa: CASRAGSYEQYF; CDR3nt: TGTGCCAGCAGGGCGGGGTCCTACGAGCAGTACTTC
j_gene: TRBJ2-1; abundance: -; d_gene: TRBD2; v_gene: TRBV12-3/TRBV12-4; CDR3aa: CASSYPSGGGVVGERFF; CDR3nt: TGTGCCAGCAGTTACCCCTCGGGGGGGGGAGTGGTTGGTGAGCGGTTCTTC
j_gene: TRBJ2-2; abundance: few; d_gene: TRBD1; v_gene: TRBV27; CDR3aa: CASSIGTGSTGELFF; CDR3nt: TGTGCCAGCTCTATAGGGACAGGGAGCACCGGGGAGCTGTTTTTT
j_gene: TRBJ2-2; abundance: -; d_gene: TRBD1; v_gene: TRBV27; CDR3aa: CASRRTRTGIAGELFF; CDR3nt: TGTGCCAGCAGGCGGACCAGGACAGGGATCGCCGGGGAGCTGTTTTTT
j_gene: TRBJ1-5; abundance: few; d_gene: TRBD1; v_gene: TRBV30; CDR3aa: CAWSSGQGGNQPQHF; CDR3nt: TGTGCCTGGAGCTCCGGCCAGGGGGGAAATCAGCCCCAGCATTTT
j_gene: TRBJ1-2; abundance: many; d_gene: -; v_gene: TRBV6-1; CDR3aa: CASTNLRTATNYGYTF; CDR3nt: TGTGCCAGCACCAACCTACGGACTGCAACTAACTATGGCTACACCTTC
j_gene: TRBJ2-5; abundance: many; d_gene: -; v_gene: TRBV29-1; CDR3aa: CSVGGRDTLYQETQYF; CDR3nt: TGCAGCGTGGGAGGTAGAGACACCCTTTACCAAGAGACCCAGTACTTC
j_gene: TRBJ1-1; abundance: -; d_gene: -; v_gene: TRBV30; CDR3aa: CAWKVLGLLNTEAFF; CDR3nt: TGTGCCTGGAAAGTTTTGGGACTGCTGAACACTGAAGCTTTCTTT
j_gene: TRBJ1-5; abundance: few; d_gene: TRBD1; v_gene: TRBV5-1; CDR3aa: CASSRQGGEPQHF; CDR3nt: TGCGCCAGCAGCCGACAGGGTGGGGAGCCCCAGCATTTT
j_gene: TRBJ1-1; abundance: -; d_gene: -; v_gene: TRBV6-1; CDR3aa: CASSRGDENTEAFF; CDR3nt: TGTGCCAGCAGCCGGGGGGACGAGAACACTGAAGCTTTCTTT
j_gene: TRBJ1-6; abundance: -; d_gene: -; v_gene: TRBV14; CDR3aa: CASSVYPDSPLHF; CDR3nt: TGTGCCAGCAGCGTCTACCCAGACTCACCCCTCCACTTT
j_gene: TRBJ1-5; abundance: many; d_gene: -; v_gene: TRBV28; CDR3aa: CASSLWRGGGNQPQHF; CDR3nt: TGTGCCAGCAGTTTGTGGCGGGGGGGGGGCAATCAGCCCCAGCATTTT
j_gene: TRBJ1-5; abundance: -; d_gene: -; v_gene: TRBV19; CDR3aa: CASRGGVYNQPQHF; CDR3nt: TGTGCCAGTAGAGGGGGGGTCTACAATCAGCCCCAGCATTTT
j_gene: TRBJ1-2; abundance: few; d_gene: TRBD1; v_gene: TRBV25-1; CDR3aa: CASRPTGTGSSNYGYTF; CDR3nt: TGTGCCAGCAGGCCTACCGGGACAGGGTCCTCGAACTATGGCTACACCTTC
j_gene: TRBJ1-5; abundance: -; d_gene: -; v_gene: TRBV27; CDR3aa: CASSPGTSNQPQHF; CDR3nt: TGTGCCAGCAGCCCCGGGACATCGAATCAGCCCCAGCATTTT
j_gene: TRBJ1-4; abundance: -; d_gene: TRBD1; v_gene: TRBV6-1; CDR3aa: CASRGQNNEKLFF; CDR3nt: TGTGCCAGCCGGGGACAGAATAATGAAAAACTGTTTTTT
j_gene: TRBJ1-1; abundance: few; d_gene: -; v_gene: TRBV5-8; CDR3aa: CASSLDRALNTEAFF; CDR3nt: TGTGCCAGCAGCTTGGACAGGGCTTTGAACACTGAAGCTTTCTTT
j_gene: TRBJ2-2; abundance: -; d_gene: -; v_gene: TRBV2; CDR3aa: CAGGRAPTGELFF; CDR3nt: TGTGCCGGAGGACGGGCCCCCACCGGGGAGCTGTTTTTT
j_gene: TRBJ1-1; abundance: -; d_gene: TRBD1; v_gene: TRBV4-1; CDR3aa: CASSQGGQLTEAFF; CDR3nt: TGCGCCAGCAGCCAAGGGGGACAGCTCACTGAAGCTTTCTTT
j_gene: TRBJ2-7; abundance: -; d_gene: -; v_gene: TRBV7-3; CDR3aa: CASRTRTPTSYEQYF; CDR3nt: TGTGCCAGCAGAACCCGGACTCCGACCTCCTACGAGCAGTACTTC
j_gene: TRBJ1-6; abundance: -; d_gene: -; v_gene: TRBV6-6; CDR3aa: CASSYSTDSPLHF; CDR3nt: TGTGCCAGCAGTTACTCGACTGATTCACCCCTCCACTTT
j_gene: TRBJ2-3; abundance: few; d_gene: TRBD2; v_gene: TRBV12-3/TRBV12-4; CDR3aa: CASSFLGLADTQYF; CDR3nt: TGTGCCAGCAGTTTTTTAGGACTAGCGGATACGCAGTATTTT
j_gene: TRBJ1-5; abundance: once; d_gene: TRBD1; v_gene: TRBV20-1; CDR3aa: CSASPGQGDLAAQHF; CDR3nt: TGCAGTGCTAGCCCGGGACAGGGGGACTTGGCGGCCCAGCATTTT